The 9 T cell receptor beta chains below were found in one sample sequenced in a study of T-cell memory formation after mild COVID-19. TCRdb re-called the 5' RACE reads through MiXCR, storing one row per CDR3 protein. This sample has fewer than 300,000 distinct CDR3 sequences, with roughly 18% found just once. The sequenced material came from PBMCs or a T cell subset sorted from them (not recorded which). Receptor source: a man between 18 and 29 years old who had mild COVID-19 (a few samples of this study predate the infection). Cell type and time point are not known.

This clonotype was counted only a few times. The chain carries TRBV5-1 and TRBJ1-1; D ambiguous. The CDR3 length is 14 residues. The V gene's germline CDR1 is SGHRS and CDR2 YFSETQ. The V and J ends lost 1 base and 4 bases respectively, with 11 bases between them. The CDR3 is CASSLKQEGTEAFF. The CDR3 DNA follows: TGCGCCAGCAGCTTGAAGCAGGAGGGCACTGAAGCTTTCTTT.

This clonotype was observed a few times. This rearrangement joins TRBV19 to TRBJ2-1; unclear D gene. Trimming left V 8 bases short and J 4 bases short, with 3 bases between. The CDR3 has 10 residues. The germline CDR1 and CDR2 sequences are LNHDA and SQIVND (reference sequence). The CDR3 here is CASGYNEQFF. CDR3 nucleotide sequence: TGTGCCAGTGGATACAATGAGCAGTTCTTC.

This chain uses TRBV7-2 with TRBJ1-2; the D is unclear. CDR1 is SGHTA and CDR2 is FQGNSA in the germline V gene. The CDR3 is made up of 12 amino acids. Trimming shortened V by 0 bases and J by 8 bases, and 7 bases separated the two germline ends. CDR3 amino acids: CASSLAVEGYTF. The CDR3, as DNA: TGTGCCAGCAGCTTAGCTGTCGAAGGCTACACCTTC.

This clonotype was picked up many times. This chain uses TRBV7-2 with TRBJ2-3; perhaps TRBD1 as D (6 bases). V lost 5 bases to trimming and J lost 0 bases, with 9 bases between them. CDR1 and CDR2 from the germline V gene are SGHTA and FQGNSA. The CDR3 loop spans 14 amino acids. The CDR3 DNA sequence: TGTGCCAGCAGCGTCGGACAGAGCACAGATACGCAGTATTTT. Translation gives CASSVGQSTDTQYF.

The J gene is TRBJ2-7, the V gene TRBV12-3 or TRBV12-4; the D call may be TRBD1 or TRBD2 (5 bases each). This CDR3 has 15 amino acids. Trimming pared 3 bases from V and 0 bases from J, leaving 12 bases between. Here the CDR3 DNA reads TGTGCCAGCAGTTTGGTGGGGGAACTCTCCTACGAGCAGTACTTC. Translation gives CASSLVGELSYEQYF.

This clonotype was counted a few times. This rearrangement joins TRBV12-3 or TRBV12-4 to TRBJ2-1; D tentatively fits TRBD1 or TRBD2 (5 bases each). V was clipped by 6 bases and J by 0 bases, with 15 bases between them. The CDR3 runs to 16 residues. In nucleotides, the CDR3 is TGTGCCAGCAGCCCGGGGCAGACGAGCTCCTACAATGAGCAGTTCTTC. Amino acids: CASSPGQTSSYNEQFF.

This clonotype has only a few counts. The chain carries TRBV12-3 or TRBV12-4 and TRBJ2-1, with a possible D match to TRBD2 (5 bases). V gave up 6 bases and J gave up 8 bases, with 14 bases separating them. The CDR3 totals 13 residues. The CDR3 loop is CASSSAERDEQFF. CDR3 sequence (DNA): TGTGCCAGCAGCTCTGCTGAGAGGGATGAGCAGTTCTTC.

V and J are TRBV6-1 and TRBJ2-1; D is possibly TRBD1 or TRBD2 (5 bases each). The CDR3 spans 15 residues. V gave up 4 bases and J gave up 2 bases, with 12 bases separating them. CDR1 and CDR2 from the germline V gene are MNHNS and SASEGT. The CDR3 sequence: CASSGGGRTYNEQFF. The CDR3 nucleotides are TGTGCCAGCAGTGGTGGGGGACGTACCTACAATGAGCAGTTCTTC.

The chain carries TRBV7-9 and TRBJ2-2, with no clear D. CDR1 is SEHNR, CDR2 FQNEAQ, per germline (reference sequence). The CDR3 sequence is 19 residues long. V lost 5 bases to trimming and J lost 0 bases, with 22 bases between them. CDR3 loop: CASSRPTRASLSNTGELFF. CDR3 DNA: TGTGCCAGCAGCCGTCCGACAAGGGCTTCTCTGTCGAACACCGGGGAGCTGTTTTTT.